This T cell receptor (beta chain) was retrieved from a study of shared clonotypes between healthy human individuals. Findings and caveats of the study: Naive CD4 clonotype sharing across a handful of donors was approximately 5%. Compared with memory subsets, naive subsets generally had larger estimated richness. Clonotypes shared by all four donors outscored non-shared clonotypes in generation probability.

In the naive CD8 group, cells lacked CD45RO and were positively selected for CCR7, so terminally differentiated effector memory CD45RA+ cells were left out. As concerns this clone: Its antigen is as yet unknown. Distinct nucleotide sequences in the sample also encode this CDR3.

The table came from immunoSEQ multiplex PCR; TCRdb's copy has only in-frame clones and leaves some out. This sample has about 2 million clones, with approximately 94% found just once. Looked up from germline, CDR1 is MNHEY and CDR2 is SVGAGI. CDR3 length: 14 residues. Between the trimmed V and J ends, which lost 0 bases and 4 bases, there was a span of 6 bases. The receptor was derived from a man aged 18 to 29 in good health. Sequences were obtained from naive CD8+ T cells sorted from blood. This sequence joins TRBV6-5 and TRBJ2-2, with D possibly matching TRBD1 (6 bases). This chain's CDR3 is CASSYSGGTGELFF. The DNA of the CDR3 is TGTGCCAGCAGTTACTCAGGGGGCACCGGGGAGCTGTTTTTT.